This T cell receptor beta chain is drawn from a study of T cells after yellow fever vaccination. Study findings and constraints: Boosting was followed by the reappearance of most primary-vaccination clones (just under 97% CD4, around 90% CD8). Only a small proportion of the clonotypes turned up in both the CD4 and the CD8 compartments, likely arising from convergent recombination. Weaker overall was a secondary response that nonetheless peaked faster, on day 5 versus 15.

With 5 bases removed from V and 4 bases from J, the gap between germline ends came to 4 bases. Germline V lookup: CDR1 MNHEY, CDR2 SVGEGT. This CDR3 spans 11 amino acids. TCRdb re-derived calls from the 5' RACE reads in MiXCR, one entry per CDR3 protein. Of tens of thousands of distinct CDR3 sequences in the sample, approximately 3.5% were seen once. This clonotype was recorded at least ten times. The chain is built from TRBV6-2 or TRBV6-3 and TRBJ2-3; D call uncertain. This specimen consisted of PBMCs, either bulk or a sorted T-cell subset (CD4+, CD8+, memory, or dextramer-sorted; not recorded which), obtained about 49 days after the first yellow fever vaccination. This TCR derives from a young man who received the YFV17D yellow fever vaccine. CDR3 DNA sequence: TGTGCCAGCAGTCGGCCAGATACGCAGTATTTT. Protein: CASSRPDTQYF.